The following is a T cell receptor (beta chain) sequence with its context. Its antigen is not known. The source of the sample is a study of siplizumab effects on memory and regulatory T cells. Findings of the study overall: Proliferating Tregs from siplizumab cultures lacked functional confirmation of suppression.

Using immunoSEQ multiplex PCR, the repertoire was profiled, and TCRdb retains in-frame clones only, with some absent. The profile shows over 100,000 clones, roughly 94% of them singletons. CDR3 length: 13 residues. Germline V CDR1 and CDR2: SGHNT, YYREEE (reference sequence). Trimming took 1 base from V and 2 from J, leaving 6 bases between them. The chain carries TRBV5-4 and TRBJ2-5, with no clear D. Sequencing used Tregs sorted from blood. The source of this sequence is a human donor in good health. In DNA form, the CDR3 reads TGTGCCAGCAGCTTGAGTGGGCAAGAGACCCAGTACTTC. It translates to CASSLSGQETQYF.